These T cell receptor beta chains were read from a single sample in a study of identical twins. MiXCR was run by TCRdb on the 5' RACE reads, yielding one entry per CDR3 protein. The sample contains just under 650,000 distinct CDR3 sequences, roughly 7.1% of which appear only once. The same specimen was also included in a second study, on yellow fever vaccine responses in identical twins.

Sequenced sample: PBMCs. Receptors originate from a woman between 18 and 29 years old in good health. Both conserved end residues are part of each CDR3. The D gene is left open where the match is weak. Part of the rows lack a size; the others show once, few, many or a class for expanded clones.

J | V | length | size | D | CDR3 | DNA
TRBJ1-2 | TRBV20-1 | 10 | few | . | CSAMTLGYTF | TGCAGTGCTATGACTCTTGGCTACACCTTC
TRBJ2-1 | TRBV12-3/TRBV12-4 | 15 | many | . | CASSLETGSRNEQFF | TGTGCCAGCAGTTTAGAGACTGGATCCAGGAATGAGCAGTTCTTC
TRBJ2-6 | TRBV3-1 | 16 | many | TRBD1 | CASSPDRVSGANVLTF | TGTGCCAGCAGCCCGGACAGGGTATCTGGGGCCAACGTCCTGACTTTC
TRBJ1-4 | TRBV3-1 | 16 | few | . | CASSHRGGRLNEKLFF | TGTGCCAGCAGCCACCGGGGGGGCAGACTTAATGAAAAACTGTTTTTT
TRBJ1-3 | TRBV15 | 17 | few | . | CATSRDGVGLPGNTIYF | TGTGCCACCAGCAGAGATGGTGTAGGATTACCTGGAAACACCATATATTTT
TRBJ1-1 | TRBV29-1 | 15 | . | TRBD1 | CSVDPTGGGNTEAFF | TGCAGCGTTGACCCGACAGGGGGCGGGAACACTGAAGCTTTCTTT
TRBJ1-1 | TRBV27 | 12 | few | . | CASRKGSAEAFF | TGTGCCAGCAGGAAGGGATCCGCTGAAGCTTTCTTT
TRBJ1-2 | TRBV12-3/TRBV12-4 | 14 | many | TRBD1 | CASSRDSLNYGYTF | TGTGCCAGCAGTCGGGACAGCCTTAACTATGGCTACACCTTC
TRBJ2-7 | TRBV6-5 | 12 | . | . | CASRQGKGEQYF | TGTGCCAGCCGGCAGGGGAAGGGCGAGCAGTACTTC
TRBJ1-2 | TRBV12-3/TRBV12-4 | 16 | many | TRBD1 | CASSPRQGAQNYGYTF | TGTGCCAGCAGTCCGAGACAGGGGGCGCAGAACTATGGCTACACCTTC
TRBJ2-1 | TRBV12-3/TRBV12-4 | 15 | many | TRBD2 | CASRASGGSYNEQFF | TGTGCCAGCAGGGCTAGCGGGGGATCCTACAATGAGCAGTTCTTC
TRBJ1-6 | TRBV6-6 | 12 | . | . | CASRPSNSPLHF | TGTGCCAGCAGGCCCAGTAATTCACCCCTCCACTTT
TRBJ2-4 | TRBV13 | 19 | many | TRBD2 | CASSRRGLAGGRAKNIQYF | TGTGCCAGCAGCCGACGGGGACTAGCGGGAGGGAGGGCCAAAAACATTCAGTACTTC
TRBJ2-1 | TRBV7-2 | 15 | many | TRBD2 | CASSLQQAGASEQFF | TGTGCCAGCAGCTTACAACAAGCGGGAGCTAGTGAGCAGTTCTTC
TRBJ2-1 | TRBV20-1 | 19 | few | TRBD2 | CSALGPGLAGERSYNEQFF | TGCAGTGCTCTGGGACCGGGACTAGCGGGAGAAAGGTCCTACAATGAGCAGTTCTTC
TRBJ2-1 | TRBV5-1 | 12 | few | . | CASSLYTNEQFF | TGCGCCAGCAGCTTGTACACCAATGAGCAGTTCTTC
TRBJ2-4 | TRBV2 | 20 | few | . | CASSDIGVRRSAVAKNIQYF | TGTGCCAGCAGTGATATAGGGGTCCGTCGATCGGCAGTGGCCAAAAACATTCAGTACTTC
TRBJ2-7 | TRBV12-3/TRBV12-4 | 15 | few | TRBD2 | CASSSPGLGEYEQYF | TGTGCCAGCAGTTCGCCGGGACTAGGGGAATACGAGCAGTACTTC